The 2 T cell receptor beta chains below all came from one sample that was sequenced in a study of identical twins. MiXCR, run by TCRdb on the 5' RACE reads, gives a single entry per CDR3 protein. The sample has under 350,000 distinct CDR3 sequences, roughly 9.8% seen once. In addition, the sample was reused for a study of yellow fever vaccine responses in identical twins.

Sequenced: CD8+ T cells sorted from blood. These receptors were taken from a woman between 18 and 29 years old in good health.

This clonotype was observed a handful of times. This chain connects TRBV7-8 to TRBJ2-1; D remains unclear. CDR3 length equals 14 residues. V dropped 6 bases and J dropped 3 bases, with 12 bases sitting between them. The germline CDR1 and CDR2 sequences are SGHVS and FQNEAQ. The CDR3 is CASSPGRNYNEQFF. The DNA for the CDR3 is TGTGCCAGCAGTCCCGGCAGGAACTACAATGAGCAGTTCTTC.

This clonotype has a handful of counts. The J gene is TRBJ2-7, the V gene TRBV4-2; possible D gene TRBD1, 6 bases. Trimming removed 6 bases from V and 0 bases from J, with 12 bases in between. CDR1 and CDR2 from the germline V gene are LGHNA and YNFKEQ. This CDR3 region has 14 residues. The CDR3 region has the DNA TGTGCCAGCAGACTCCGGGACACCTCCTACGAGCAGTACTTC. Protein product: CASRLRDTSYEQYF.